This section outlines one T cell receptor beta chain sequence together with its context. In its sample, this clone was seen many times. It has no known antigen specificity. Germline is not matched at one junction end, which may reflect a read error. The data belong to a study of metastatic and nonmetastatic thyroid tumors (dated by TCRdb to the early 2020s). Regarding the study in general: For patients with malignant and with benign thyroid disease, the researchers compared repertoires between peripheral blood samples and tumor or nodule tissue samples. Results the study describes overall, beyond this receptor: In both blood and tumor samples, TCR beta diversity was reported to be significantly higher in malignant tumors than in benign nodules.

Before undergoing thyroid surgery, none of the patients had been given any kind of treatment. Patient clinical samples collected from about 2011 to 2018 were retrospectively analysed using T-cell receptor beta sequencing. The library was generated by PCR. Instrument on record: Illumina HiSeq 4000. The TCR beta-chain CDR3 region of each patient was profiled by high-throughput sequencing. The study's processing was this. CDR3 differences across clinicopathological groups were used to build a classifier for discriminating distant-metastatic papillary thyroid cancer patients. The Shannon index was used to assess repertoire diversity, and the Morisita-Horn index was used to assess tumor-blood repertoire similarity. TCRdb cleaned the public reads at Q25 with fastp, built clones with MiXCR and kept in-frame beta chains. TCRdb, not the original authors, processed these V and J calls. The sample table shows some 21,000 clones, and approximately 11% are seen once. 25% to 35% of the sample rests with the top ten.

From the germline V gene (reference sequence), CDR1 is LNHDA and CDR2 is SQIVND. Spanning cysteine to phenylalanine, the CDR3 consists of 17 amino acids. Just CDR3 DNA is preserved here, 51 bases in frame from base 1. This sequence was found in a female donor with papillary thyroid cancer or a benign thyroid nodule (not recorded which). Some clones in this sample may be carry-over from other donors' samples. The rearrangement combines TRBV19 with TRBJ1-5, and perhaps TRBD1 as D gene, on 6 matching bases. The sequenced material came from blood. Here is the DNA: TGTGCCAGCAGTAGTATACAGGGTTTGTCGAGCAATCAGCCCCAGCATTTT. Its translation is CASSSIQGLSSNQPQHF.